The 26 T cell receptor beta chains below were found in one sample sequenced in a study of CD8+CD57+ T cells in acquired aplastic anemia. All sequencing subjects had displayed CD8+CD57+ cell expansion on flow cytometry. The TCR beta profiling, which covered VDJ combination and CDR3 sequence, was carried out using genomic DNA as the template. MiXCR, run by TCRdb on the reads, gives a single entry per CDR3 protein. The sample lists 150,000 or so distinct CDR3 sequences, roughly 49% occurring once. Sequences were obtained from sorted CD4+, CD8+, or CD8+CD57+ T cells (not recorded which) from PBMCs. The receptors were gathered from a human donor with aplastic anemia.

V is TRBV11-1 and J is TRBJ2-7; 7 bases are shared with TRBD1. V gave up 4 bases and J gave up 8 bases; unmatched junction bases: 5. The CDR3 sequence is 12 residues long. The germline CDR1 and CDR2 sequences are SGHAT and FQDESV (reference sequence). Here the CDR3 reads CASSWRQGQQYF. DNA of the CDR3: TGTGCCAGCAGCTGGAGACAGGGACAGCAGTACTTC.

The chain joins TRBV2 to TRBJ1-4, with a possible D match to TRBD1 (5 bases). Germline V lookup: CDR1 SNHLY, CDR2 FYNNEI. Trimming pared 1 base from V and 4 bases from J, leaving 13 bases between. This CDR3 region has 16 residues. The CDR3 sequence: CASSEGGSGLNEKLFF. CDR3 nucleotide sequence: TGTGCCAGCAGTGAAGGGGGGTCAGGGCTTAATGAAAAACTGTTTTTT.

Note on this clonotype: Just one base apart from a much larger clone, this may be a read error. The chain combines TRBV12-3 or TRBV12-4 with TRBJ1-4; D unclear. CDR3 size: 16 residues. The CDR3 region is CASSPDGRYSNEKLVF. The CDR3, as DNA: TGTGCCAGCAGCCCAGACGGACGGTATTCTAATGAAAAACTGGTTTTT.

This chain links TRBV15 with TRBJ2-7, with TRBD2 as a possible D gene (5 bases). Germline-derived CDR1 and CDR2 are LNHNV and YYDKDF (reference sequence). V was pared by 0 bases and J by 2 bases, with 14 bases between. The CDR3 covers 16 residues. The CDR3 sequence is CATSRDSSGVTYEQYF. The CDR3 bases are TGTGCCACCAGCAGAGATTCTTCCGGGGTTACCTACGAGCAGTACTTC. The full variable domain, in which reference TRBV15 and TRBJ2-7 provide the parts outside the CDR3, is DAMVIQNPRYQVTQFGKPVTLSCSQTLNHNVMYWYQQKSSQAPKLLFHYYDKDFNNEADTPDNFQSRRPNTSFCFLDIRSPGLGDTAMYLCATSRDSSGVTYEQYFGPGTRLTVT.

Only a few counts were recorded for this clonotype. V gene TRBV3-1 combines with J gene TRBJ2-3; 14 nucleotides align to TRBD2. The CDR3 spans 19 residues. V gave up 4 bases and J gave up 0 bases; unmatched junction bases: 9. Germline V gene lookup returns CDR1 LGHDT and CDR2 YNNKEL (reference sequence). CDR3 coding DNA: TGTGCCAGCAGCCTCACTGGGACTAGCGGGGGCCGTAGCACAGATACGCAGTATTTT. Its translation: CASSLTGTSGGRSTDTQYF.

This clonotype was counted ten times or more. The chain links TRBV7-8 to TRBJ1-2; possible D gene TRBD1, 6 bases. V lost 5 bases, J lost 8 bases, and 18 bases lay in between. The CDR3 length is 14 residues. Germline V gene lookup returns CDR1 SGHVS and CDR2 FQNEAQ. The DNA of the CDR3 is TGTGCCAGCAGCCGCGCAGGGGCCGCAAGGGGCTACACCTTC. It yields the protein CASSRAGAARGYTF.

This clonotype was picked up a small number of times. The J gene is TRBJ2-1, the V gene TRBV12-3 or TRBV12-4, with 15 bases that match TRBD2. The V and J ends lost 0 bases and 6 bases, in that order; junction bases with no gene match: 12. The CDR3 length is 20 residues. CDR3 sequence: CASSLALGLAGGPAGNEQFF. CDR3 sequence (DNA): TGTGCCAGCAGTTTAGCGCTAGGACTAGCGGGGGGGCCAGCAGGCAATGAGCAGTTCTTC.

The chain employs TRBV19 and TRBJ2-7, with 7 bases fitting TRBD1. V lost 6 bases to trimming and J lost 2 bases; unmatched junction nucleotides: 7. This CDR3 comprises 14 residues. Germline-derived CDR1 and CDR2 are LNHDA and SQIVND (reference sequence). CDR3 amino acids: CASRARTGTYEQYF. In DNA, the CDR3 is TGTGCCAGTAGAGCACGGACAGGAACCTACGAGCAGTACTTC.

CDR3 nucleotides: TGTGCCAGCAGCGTTGCCCCGGGGCCGGAGCAGTTCTTC. This sequence encodes CASSVAPGPEQFF. The chain recombines TRBV9 with TRBJ2-1; D is perhaps TRBD1 or TRBD2 (5 bases each). This CDR3 region has 13 residues. In germline, CDR1 is SGDLS, CDR2 YYNGEE. The germline V and J ends were trimmed by 2 bases and 10 bases, with 13 bases remaining between them.

This clonotype was counted only a few times. The CDR3: CASSLGADGHSALHF. CDR3 bases: TGTGCCAGCAGCTTGGGTGCGGACGGTCATTCGGCCCTCCACTTT. This chain connects TRBV5-6 to TRBJ1-6; D is unclear. The CDR3 runs 15 residues. Germline CDR1 reads SGHDT; CDR2 reads YYEEEE. The ends were cut back, 0 bases at V and 14 bases at J, with 18 bases in the middle.

The J gene is TRBJ1-2, the V gene TRBV10-2; D is unclear. Trimming took off 2 bases at V and 7 bases at J, with 11 bases between the two ends. The CDR3 is 13 residues long. Per the germline V gene, CDR1 is WSHSY and CDR2 is SAAADI. CDR3 amino acids: CASSEARVFGYTF. CDR3 nucleotides: TGCGCCAGCAGTGAGGCTAGGGTATTTGGCTACACCTTC.

V gene TRBV19 combines with J gene TRBJ1-2; D unclear. The CDR3 runs to 13 residues. Trimming pared 6 bases from V and 3 bases from J, leaving 11 bases between. Germline V lookup: CDR1 LNHDA, CDR2 SQIVND (reference sequence). Here the CDR3 DNA reads TGTGCCAGTAGGCCCGCACCACACTATGGCTACACCTTC. Amino acid sequence: CASRPAPHYGYTF.

A remark on this clonotype: This is likely a read error, given that the CDR3 carries no conserved phenylalanine or tryptophan at its end. The genes are TRBV10-3 and TRBJ1-6; D is unclear. In germline, CDR1 is ENHRY, CDR2 SYGVKD. This CDR3 comprises 14 residues. The CDR3 here is CAISEGGYSSPLHS. In DNA, the CDR3 is TGTGCCATCAGTGAGGGCGGTTATAGTTCACCCCTCCACTCT.

This clonotype was seen many times. Written as DNA, the CDR3 is TGCAGCGTTCCCCGGCGGACAGGGATGAACACTGAAGCTTTCTTT. Residues: CSVPRRTGMNTEAFF. V and J are TRBV29-1 and TRBJ1-1; 8 bases align to TRBD1. V gave up 5 bases and J gave up 0 bases; unmatched junction bases: 8. CDR3 length equals 15 residues. Germline CDR1 reads SQVTM; CDR2 reads ANQGSEA.

J is TRBJ2-2 and V is TRBV15; D perhaps matches TRBD1 (5 bases). CDR1 LNHNV and CDR2 YYDKDF come from the germline V gene (reference sequence). Trimming took off 2 bases at V and 1 base at J, with 8 bases between the two ends. This CDR3 has 15 amino acids. CDR3 nucleotide sequence: TGTGCCACCAGCAGACATACAGGGAACACCGGGGAGCTGTTTTTT. Residues: CATSRHTGNTGELFF.

In its sample, this clonotype was seen a few times. V and J are TRBV7-6 and TRBJ2-7, with 7 bases identical to TRBD1. The CDR3 runs to 12 residues. Trimming removed 5 bases from V and 7 bases from J; junction bases left unmatched: 5. Germline values: CDR1 SGHVS, CDR2 FNYEAQ. This CDR3 reads CASSPRGQEQYF. The CDR3 region has the DNA TGTGCCAGCAGCCCTCGGGGACAGGAGCAGTACTTC.

This clonotype was counted ten times or more. This rearrangement joins TRBV5-6 to TRBJ2-3; no firm D call. Germline V gene data show CDR1 as SGHDT and CDR2 as YYEEEE. The CDR3 is made up of 16 amino acids. Trimming removed 4 bases from V and 2 bases from J, with 17 bases in between. CDR3: CASSVAETRITDTQYF. The CDR3 DNA follows: TGTGCCAGCAGCGTCGCAGAGACTCGAATCACAGATACGCAGTATTTT.

Of note for this clonotype: At one of its ends the junction is not consistent with the germline gene, which may arise from a read error. This chain links TRBV2 with TRBJ2-3; 7 nucleotides align to TRBD1. This CDR3 region has 15 residues. Germline CDR1 reads SNHLY; CDR2 reads FYNNEI. The CDR3 nucleotides read TGTGTCAGCAGTGCCGGGACAGCAAACACAGATACGCAGTATTTT. This sequence encodes CVSSAGTANTDTQYF. Variable domain in full (rest from reference TRBV2 and TRBJ2-3): EPEVTQTPSHQVTQMGQEVILRCVPISNHLYFYWYRQILGQKVEFLVSFYNNEISEKSEIFDDQFSVERPDGSNFTLKIRSTKLEDSAMYFCVSSAGTANTDTQYFGPGTRLTVL.

This clonotype came up once. The CDR3 region is CASIGTSGDGELFF. CDR3 bases: TGTGCCAGTATTGGGACTAGCGGGGACGGGGAGCTGTTTTTT. The chain employs TRBV19 and TRBJ2-2; 13 positions match TRBD2. After removal of 7 bases from V and 7 bases from J, the junction contained 3 bases not matched to a gene. This CDR3 spans 14 amino acids. From germline, CDR1 is LNHDA and CDR2 SQIVND (reference sequence). Variable domain in full (rest from reference TRBV19 and TRBJ2-2): DGGITQSPKYLFRKEGQNVTLSCEQNLNHDAMYWYRQDPGQGLRLIYYSQIVNDFQKGDIAEGYSVSREKKESFPLTVTSAQKNPTAFYLCASIGTSGDGELFFGEGSRLTVL.

This sequence joins TRBV27 and TRBJ1-6; D unresolved. V was pared by 3 bases and J by 0 bases, with 6 bases between. This CDR3 contains 15 residues. CDR1 is MNHEY, CDR2 SMNVEV, per germline (reference sequence). This chain's CDR3 is CASSFLSSYNSPLHF. The CDR3 DNA reads as TGTGCCAGCAGTTTTCTGAGCTCCTATAATTCACCCCTCCACTTT.

This clonotype was counted at least ten times. The chain joins TRBV6-2 or TRBV6-3 to TRBJ1-1; no firm D call. CDR3 length equals 14 residues. Germline CDR1 is MNHEY and CDR2 is SVGEGT. Trimming left V 3 bases short and J 2 bases short, with 10 bases between. The CDR3 DNA sequence: TGTGCCAGCAGTTATACCAGGTATAACACTGAAGCTTTCTTT. Translation gives CASSYTRYNTEAFF.

The rearrangement links TRBV6-2 or TRBV6-3 to TRBJ2-7; maybe TRBD2 (6 bases). CDR3 length equals 16 residues. Germline V lookup: CDR1 MNHEY, CDR2 SVGEGT. Between the trimmed V and J ends, which lost 2 bases and 2 bases, there was a span of 16 bases. This CDR3 is CASSYDGRGPTYEQYF. The CDR3 nucleotides are TGTGCCAGCAGTTACGACGGGAGAGGCCCTACCTACGAGCAGTACTTC.

The chain has TRBV19 and TRBJ2-5, with TRBD1 matching 9 bases. Germline assignment: CDR1 LNHDA and CDR2 SQIVND (reference sequence). This CDR3 is built from 17 residues. Trimming at V came to 4 bases and at J to 1 base, leaving 10 bases not matched to a gene. The CDR3 here is CASSKPGQGVSQETQYF. CDR3 coding DNA: TGTGCCAGTAGTAAACCGGGACAGGGAGTTTCCCAAGAGACCCAGTACTTC.

The chain employs TRBV10-3 and TRBJ1-2; D is undetermined. The CDR3 totals 11 residues. The germline V and J ends were trimmed by 7 bases and 3 bases, with 6 bases remaining between them. Looked up from germline, CDR1 is ENHRY and CDR2 is SYGVKD. CDR3 in amino acids: CAIMTDYGYTF. The CDR3 DNA is TGTGCCATCATGACCGACTATGGCTACACCTTC.

This clonotype was counted at least ten times. V is TRBV10-3 and J is TRBJ1-1; perhaps TRBD1 as D (6 bases). Germline CDR1 and CDR2: ENHRY and SYGVKD. V was trimmed by 7 bases and J by 1 base, leaving 13 bases between them. The CDR3 loop spans 14 amino acids. The CDR3 sequence: CAITTEGGNTEAFF. The CDR3 DNA is TGTGCCATCACGACAGAGGGGGGGAACACTGAAGCTTTCTTT.

This clonotype has ten or more counts. The chain couples TRBV7-9 to TRBJ1-2, with 8 bases aligning to TRBD1. J was trimmed by 10 bases and V by 0 bases; bases with no gene match: 7. Germline V CDR1 and CDR2: SEHNR, FQNEAQ (reference sequence). This CDR3 has 14 residues. CDR3 nucleotide sequence: TGTGCCAGCAGCTTAGCCTTGGACAGGGCGCTCTACACCTTC. It translates to CASSLALDRALYTF.